The 30 T cell receptor beta chains below were found in one sample sequenced in a study of T-cell reconstitution after alpha-beta-depleted transplantation in children. Researchers prepared the TCRbeta library using unique molecular identifiers, the study reports. MiXCR, run by TCRdb on the PCR reads, gives a single entry per CDR3 protein. The sample consists of approximately 640,000 distinct CDR3 sequences, around 16% of them appearing once. The sample consisted of PBMCs from the stem cell graft donor, taken from the stem cell graft. All receptors derive from a human donor who donated a stem cell graft to a child with acute myeloid leukemia.

The J gene is TRBJ2-1, the V gene TRBV7-3, with TRBD1 as a possible D gene (6 bases). CDR3 size: 14 residues. V was cut by 5 bases and J by 7 bases, with 15 bases left in between. Per germline, CDR1 SGHTA and CDR2 FQGTGA. The CDR3 nucleotides are TGTGCCAGCAGCGAGGGGGTTTCGGGGAATGAGCAGTTCTTC. Encoded protein: CASSEGVSGNEQFF.

Turning to this clonotype: A much larger clone lies one base from this, so it may be a read error. The gene calls are TRBV29-1 and TRBJ1-1; D remains unclear. The germline V gene has CDR1 SQVTM and CDR2 ANQGSEA. This CDR3 comprises 12 residues. The CDR3 nucleotides are TGCAGCGCGGAGAGCGCGATCACTAAAGCTTTCTTT. Amino acid sequence: CSAESAITKAFF.

CDR3 nucleotide sequence: TGTGCCAGCAGCTATGTGAGCGGGGGGCCAGGGAACATTCAGTACTTC. Translated, it gives CASSYVSGGPGNIQYF. The genes are TRBV11-2 and TRBJ2-4; 9 positions match TRBD2. In germline, CDR1 is SGHAT, CDR2 FQNNGV. There are 16 residues in the CDR3. After removal of 4 bases from V and 7 bases from J, the junction contained 11 bases not matched to a gene.

The chain couples TRBV28 to TRBJ1-2, with unresolved D. CDR1 and CDR2 (germline): MDHEN, SYDVKM. The CDR3 totals 13 residues. V lost 0 bases and J 7 bases, leaving 9 bases between the germline ends. DNA of the CDR3: TGTGCCAGCAGTTTATGGGGAAGAGGTGGCTACACCTTC. As protein: CASSLWGRGGYTF.

This clonotype was detected a few times. V usage is TRBV27 and J usage is TRBJ1-1; D is unresolved. The CDR3 consists of 14 residues. The germline V gene has CDR1 MNHEY and CDR2 SMNVEV (reference sequence). V lost 4 bases, J lost 2 bases, and 11 bases lay in between. CDR3 in DNA: TGTGCCAGCAGTTCTTACCGGGCCAACACTGAAGCTTTCTTT. Its protein product is CASSSYRANTEAFF.

This clonotype was detected ten times or more. This chain joins TRBV20-1 and TRBJ2-3, with D maybe TRBD2 (5 bases). The germline V gene has CDR1 DFQATT and CDR2 SNEGSKA (reference sequence). The V end lost 5 bases, the J end lost 2 bases, and 11 bases lay between the germline ends. CDR3 length equals 13 residues. CDR3 loop: CSARTRDTDTQYF. The CDR3 nucleotides read TGCAGTGCTCGTACCCGGGACACAGATACGCAGTATTTT.

This sequence joins TRBV6-2 or TRBV6-3 and TRBJ2-7; 8 bases agree with TRBD1. CDR1 is MNHEY and CDR2 is SVGEGT in the germline V gene. V lost 7 bases and J lost 2; bases outside the gene matches: 10. The CDR3 extends over 15 amino acids. This CDR3 is CASTDGQGGTYEQYF. Written as DNA, the CDR3 is TGTGCCAGCACCGACGGACAGGGTGGGACCTACGAGCAGTACTTC.

The chain recombines TRBV5-1 with TRBJ2-3; maybe TRBD1 (5 bases). V was pared by 0 bases and J by 0 bases, with 11 bases between. The CDR3 length is 16 residues. The germline gives CDR1 SGHRS, CDR2 YFSETQ. The CDR3 region has the DNA TGCGCCAGCAGCTTGGCCCATGGGGCCAGCACAGATACGCAGTATTTT. The encoded protein is CASSLAHGASTDTQYF.

The gene calls are TRBV27 and TRBJ2-7, with TRBD1 matching 7 bases. The J segment lost 5 bases and the V segment lost 3 bases, leaving 10 bases of the junction unmatched. This CDR3 has 15 amino acids. CDR1 and CDR2 from the germline V gene are MNHEY and SMNVEV (reference sequence). The chain's CDR3 is CASSFIDREGDEQYF. Written as DNA, the CDR3 is TGTGCCAGCAGTTTTATTGACAGGGAAGGCGACGAGCAGTACTTC.

V usage is TRBV12-3 or TRBV12-4 and J usage is TRBJ2-7, with a weak D call TRBD1 (6 bases). Deletions cut 6 bases from V and 1 base from J, with 10 bases between. The CDR3 sequence is 13 residues long. The chain's CDR3 is CASSGTNSYEQYF. For the CDR3, the DNA is TGTGCCAGCAGCGGGACAAATTCCTACGAGCAGTACTTC.

In its sample, this clonotype was seen many times. The V call is TRBV7-2, the J call TRBJ2-5, with no clear D. V was trimmed by 2 bases and J by 0 bases, leaving 7 bases between them. The CDR3 contains 14 residues. Germline-derived CDR1 and CDR2 are SGHTA and FQGNSA. CDR3 protein: CASSLPGYQETQYF. The CDR3 nucleotides read TGTGCCAGCAGCTTACCCGGGTACCAAGAGACCCAGTACTTC.

This chain connects TRBV5-5 to TRBJ2-7; D not certain. The CDR3 has 13 amino acids. Trimming took 2 bases from V and 9 from J, leaving 15 bases between them. Germline V gives CDR1 SGHKS, CDR2 YYEKEE (reference sequence). In nucleotides, the CDR3 is TGTGCCAGCAGCTTCTCCCCCGACCTTGGGCAGTACGTC. Its translation is CASSFSPDLGQYV.

This clonotype appeared a few times. This chain uses TRBV5-6 with TRBJ1-4; the D is unclear. This CDR3 is 15 amino acids long. CDR1 SGHDT and CDR2 YYEEEE come from the germline V gene. V dropped 4 bases and J dropped 3 bases, with 13 bases sitting between them. Written as DNA, the CDR3 is TGTGCCAGCAGCCTTCTTGCGACATCTAATGAAAAACTGTTTTTT. Its protein is CASSLLATSNEKLFF.

V is TRBV6-2 or TRBV6-3 and J is TRBJ1-4; 7 nucleotides align to TRBD1. J was trimmed by 7 bases and V by 2 bases; bases with no gene match: 4. The CDR3 length is 14 residues. The germline gives CDR1 MNHEY, CDR2 SVGEGT. The CDR3 nucleotides are TGTGCCAGCAGTTACGAGGGGGCTGGTGAAAAACTGTTTTTT. This sequence encodes CASSYEGAGEKLFF.

A remark on this clonotype: The junction does not match germline at one end; this may be a read error. The J gene is TRBJ2-1, the V gene TRBV20-1; 15 nucleotides align to TRBD2. Germline lookup yields CDR1 DFQATT and CDR2 SNEGSKA (reference sequence). This CDR3 contains 13 residues. CDR3 region: CSALGTSGGPRIF. The CDR3 DNA reads TGCAGTGCTTTGGGGACTAGCGGGGGGCCCCGGATCTTC.

This clonotype was observed a few times. The rearrangement uses TRBV6-5 and TRBJ1-1, with TRBD1 matching over 11 bases. The CDR3 is 15 residues long. Trimming cost V 1 base and J 4 bases; bases outside gene matches: 2. Germline CDR1 MNHEY, CDR2 SVGAGI. The CDR3 loop reads CASSYLDRGPTEAFF. The CDR3 DNA reads as TGTGCCAGCAGTTACTTGGACAGGGGGCCCACTGAAGCTTTCTTT.

The CDR3 reads CASSLQVSGANVLTF. The CDR3 DNA follows: TGCGCCAGCAGCCTTCAGGTCTCTGGGGCCAACGTCCTGACTTTC. This chain links TRBV5-1 with TRBJ2-6; no clear D gene. Trimming removed 4 bases from V and 0 bases from J, with 8 bases in between. The CDR3 covers 15 residues. Germline assignment: CDR1 SGHRS and CDR2 YFSETQ.

The rearrangement uses TRBV7-9 and TRBJ2-2; D unclear. The CDR3 spans 12 residues. Per the germline V gene, CDR1 is SEHNR and CDR2 is FQNEAQ (reference sequence). The CDR3 DNA is TGTCTGGTCGGCCGGAACGACGGGGAGCTGTTTTTT. Translation gives CLVGRNDGELFF.

This clonotype was recorded at least ten times. The chain is built from TRBV7-9 and TRBJ2-3; possibly TRBD1 for D (5 bases). The length of the CDR3 is 12 residues. Trimming pared 3 bases from V and 9 bases from J, leaving 10 bases between. The germline V gene has CDR1 SEHNR and CDR2 FQNEAQ (reference sequence). The CDR3 loop reads CASSLDMMTQYF. CDR3 bases: TGTGCCAGCAGCTTGGACATGATGACGCAGTATTTT.

About this clonotype itself: This sequence may be a read error, since a much larger clone differs from it by one base. This chain links TRBV12-3 or TRBV12-4 with TRBJ1-2; D not certain. The V gene lost 6 bases and the J gene lost 3 bases, with 8 bases spanning the gap. This CDR3 has 12 amino acids. CDR3: CASSGVDYGYTF. CDR3 nucleotide sequence: TGTGCCAGCAGCGGAGTGGACTATGGCTACACCTTC.

This clonotype has ten or more counts. The chain employs TRBV20-1 and TRBJ2-1; possibly TRBD1 or TRBD2 for D (7 bases each). The CDR3 is made up of 15 amino acids. V lost 3 bases and J lost 6, with 18 bases in between. Germline V CDR1 and CDR2: DFQATT, SNEGSKA (reference sequence). The CDR3, as DNA: TGCAGTGCTAGGGGGGGAGGGGGCTTCGGCAATGAGCAGTTCTTC. It codes for CSARGGGGFGNEQFF.

This clonotype was recorded at least ten times. This chain joins TRBV4-3 and TRBJ2-3; the D gene is possibly TRBD1 (7 bases). The CDR3 has 16 amino acids. CDR1 is LGHNA and CDR2 is YSLEER in the germline V gene. Trimming cost V 0 bases and J 5 bases, with 15 bases left between them. This CDR3 is CASSQEGGGAGDTQYF. CDR3 nucleotides: TGCGCCAGCAGCCAAGAAGGAGGGGGCGCGGGAGATACGCAGTATTTT.

On this clonotype: The junction departs from the called germline gene at one end, perhaps through a read error. The V call is TRBV3-1, the J call TRBJ2-1; 9 positions agree with TRBD2. This CDR3 comprises 16 residues. CDR1 and CDR2 (germline): LGHDT, YNNKEL (reference sequence). The CDR3 nucleotides read TGTGCCAGCAGCCAAATTGGACTAGCGAACCACAATGAGCAGCTCTTC. Amino acids: CASSQIGLANHNEQLF.

The sample holds a few counts of this clonotype. V is TRBV7-9 and J is TRBJ2-2; D gene unclear. Trimming pared 4 bases from V and 0 bases from J, leaving 12 bases between. The germline gives CDR1 SEHNR, CDR2 FQNEAQ (reference sequence). The CDR3 sequence is 16 residues long. The CDR3 coding sequence is TGTGCCAGCAGCTCTTTCCCTGGCGCGAACACCGGGGAGCTGTTTTTT. Protein product: CASSSFPGANTGELFF. Complete variable domain (other parts from reference TRBV7-9 and TRBJ2-2): DTGVSQNPRHKITKRGQNVTFRCDPISEHNRLYWYRQTLGQGPEFLTYFQNEAQLEKSRLLSDRFSAERPKGSFSTLEIQRTEQGDSAMYLCASSSFPGANTGELFFGEGSRLTVL.

This clonotype was observed a few times. The genes are TRBV29-1 and TRBJ1-3; D unresolved. The V end was cut by 6 bases, the J end by 9 bases, with 18 bases between. Germline CDR1 SQVTM, CDR2 ANQGSEA. This CDR3 has 13 amino acids. Written as DNA, the CDR3 is TGCAGCGTCGTCCTATTAGAGGACCCCACCATATATTTT. Translated: CSVVLLEDPTIYF.

This rearrangement joins TRBV4-3 to TRBJ2-1; 9 bases fit TRBD1. V lost 3 bases, J lost 7 bases, and 7 bases stayed unmatched. This CDR3 region has 15 residues. CDR1 and CDR2 (germline): LGHNA, YSLEER. CDR3 residues: CASSQGQGNTNEQFF. CDR3 DNA: TGCGCCAGCAGCCAGGGACAGGGTAATACAAATGAGCAGTTCTTC.

The table lists this clonotype with many counts. The CDR3 spells CASSSDEGNQPQHF. CDR3 in DNA: TGTGCCAGCAGCTCAGACGAGGGGAATCAGCCCCAGCATTTT. This chain joins TRBV5-6 and TRBJ1-5, with D possibly matching TRBD1 (5 bases). Germline lookup yields CDR1 SGHDT and CDR2 YYEEEE. Between the trimmed V and J ends, which lost 3 bases and 4 bases, there was a span of 11 bases. CDR3 length: 14 residues.

The chain is built from TRBV24-1 and TRBJ2-4, with TRBD2 identical over 7 bases. Germline CDR1 KGHDR, CDR2 SFDVKD. The CDR3 loop spans 13 amino acids. The junction had 3 bases not matched to a gene; V was cut back by 3 bases and J by 8 bases. The CDR3 loop is CATSDPGGDIQYF. In DNA, the CDR3 is TGTGCCACCAGTGATCCGGGGGGTGACATTCAGTACTTC.

This clonotype was counted many times. The rearrangement links TRBV9 to TRBJ1-6, with 7 positions matching TRBD1. Germline V gene data show CDR1 as SGDLS and CDR2 as YYNGEE. The V gene end was trimmed by 5 bases and the J gene end by 4 bases; junction bases not matched to a gene: 3. CDR3 length equals 14 residues. The CDR3 DNA follows: TGTGCCAGCAGGGCAGGGGGATATAATTCACCCCTCCACTTT. This gives the protein CASRAGGYNSPLHF.

This clonotype showed up many times. This sequence joins TRBV4-3 and TRBJ2-3, with D perhaps given as TRBD1 or TRBD2 (6 bases each). Germline assignment: CDR1 LGHNA and CDR2 YSLEER. The CDR3 has 16 amino acids. V lost 0 bases to trimming and J lost 5 bases, with 15 bases between them. CDR3 sequence: CASSQDLWGAIDTQYF. The CDR3 DNA follows: TGCGCCAGCAGCCAAGATCTGTGGGGGGCGATAGATACGCAGTATTTT.